This T cell receptor (beta chain) derives from a study of CD8+ T cells in alopecia areata. Study information: Treated patients swallowed 5 to 10 mg of oral tofacitinib twice daily. Overall study results and limits: Clonality was higher in lesional than normal scalp, especially in alopecia totalis/universalis. Among the top 100, expanded CD8+ clones, as well as scalp clonality, were significantly decreased by tofacitinib.

cDNA reverse transcribed from extracted RNA served as the sequencing template. Some clones are missing from TCRdb's copy, which holds only in-frame ones; the method was immunoSEQ multiplex PCR. The sample shows around 150,000 clones, roughly 82% of them seen only once. Of note for this clone: The target antigen is unknown.

Treatment denoted: oral pan-JAK inhibitor, 5-10 mg twice daily. This sequence originates from a human donor with alopecia areata. The source material was CD8+ T cells sorted from blood, sampled at week 4, from a patient treated with tofacitinib.

CDR3 in amino acids: CASGLAAPGQYNSPLHF. In DNA form, the CDR3 reads TGTGCTAGTGGTTTGGCCGCTCCGGGACAGTATAATTCACCCCTCCACTTT. V usage is TRBV12-5 and J usage is TRBJ1-6, with 7 bases identical to TRBD1. Germline values: CDR1 LGHNT, CDR2 FRNRAP. V lost 1 base, J lost 4 bases, and 7 bases stayed unmatched. The CDR3 length is 17 residues.